The following is a T cell receptor (delta chain) sequence with its context. The target of this receptor is not known. This may come from a read error, since a much larger clone is one base off. The same CDR3 can be traced to other DNA sequences in this sample. This sample is part of a study of gammadelta T cells in human blood (dated by TCRdb to about 2020). What the study reported, not specific to this receptor: According to the study, polyclonal expansion of innate gamma-delta T cells immediately after birth appeared to be driven by microbial exposure.

Library method: RT-PCR. The sequencer was an Illumina MiSeq. Identical DNA sequences were merged into single rows after TCRdb reprocessed the public reads with CATT. Counted in this sample were over 500 delta-chain clones; roughly 50% of them appeared once. The ten largest account for under 35% of the sample. Taken from cysteine to phenylalanine, the CDR3 has 16 residues. The read is trimmed to its CDR3 DNA, 48 bases read in frame from base 1. The germline V gene yields TSWWSYY for CDR1 and QGS for CDR2. The TCR sequence derives from a human donor. Sequencing was done on a sample of non-Vgamma9Vdelta2 gamma-delta T cells from infant blood. Rearrangement joined TRDV1 to TRDJ1; 9 of the junction bases match TRDD3. CDR3 loop: CALGDPRGIHTDKLIF. The sequenced DNA is TGTGCTCTGGGGGACCCCCGGGGGATACACACCGATAAACTCATCTTT.